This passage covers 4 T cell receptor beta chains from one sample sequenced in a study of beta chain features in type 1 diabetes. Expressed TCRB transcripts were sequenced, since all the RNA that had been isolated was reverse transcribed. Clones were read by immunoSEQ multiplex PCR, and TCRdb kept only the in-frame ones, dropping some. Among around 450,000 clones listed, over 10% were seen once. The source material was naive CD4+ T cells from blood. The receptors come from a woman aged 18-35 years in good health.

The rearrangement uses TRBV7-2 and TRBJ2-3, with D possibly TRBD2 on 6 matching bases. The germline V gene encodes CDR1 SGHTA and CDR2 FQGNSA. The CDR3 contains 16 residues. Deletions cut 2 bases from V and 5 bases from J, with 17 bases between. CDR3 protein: CASSLSAGTARDTQYF. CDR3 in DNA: TGTGCCAGCAGCTTATCGGCGGGAACGGCCCGAGATACGCAGTATTTT.

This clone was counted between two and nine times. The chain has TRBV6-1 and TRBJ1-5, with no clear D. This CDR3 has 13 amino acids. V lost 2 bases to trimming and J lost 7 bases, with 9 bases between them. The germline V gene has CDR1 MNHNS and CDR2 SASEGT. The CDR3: CASSEREAQPQHF. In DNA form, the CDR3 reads TGTGCCAGCAGTGAACGGGAGGCCCAGCCCCAGCATTTT.

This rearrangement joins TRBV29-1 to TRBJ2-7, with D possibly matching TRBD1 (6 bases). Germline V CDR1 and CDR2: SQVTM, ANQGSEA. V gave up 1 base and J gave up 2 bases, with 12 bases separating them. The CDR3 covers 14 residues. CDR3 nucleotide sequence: TGCAGCGTTGAAGCTCCAGGGGCCCCCTACGAGCAGTACTTC. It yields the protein CSVEAPGAPYEQYF.

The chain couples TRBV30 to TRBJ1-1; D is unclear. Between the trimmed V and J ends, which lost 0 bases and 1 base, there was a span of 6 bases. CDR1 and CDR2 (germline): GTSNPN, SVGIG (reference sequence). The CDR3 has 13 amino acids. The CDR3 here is CAWSVVQNTEAFF. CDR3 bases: TGTGCCTGGAGTGTAGTTCAGAACACTGAAGCTTTCTTT.